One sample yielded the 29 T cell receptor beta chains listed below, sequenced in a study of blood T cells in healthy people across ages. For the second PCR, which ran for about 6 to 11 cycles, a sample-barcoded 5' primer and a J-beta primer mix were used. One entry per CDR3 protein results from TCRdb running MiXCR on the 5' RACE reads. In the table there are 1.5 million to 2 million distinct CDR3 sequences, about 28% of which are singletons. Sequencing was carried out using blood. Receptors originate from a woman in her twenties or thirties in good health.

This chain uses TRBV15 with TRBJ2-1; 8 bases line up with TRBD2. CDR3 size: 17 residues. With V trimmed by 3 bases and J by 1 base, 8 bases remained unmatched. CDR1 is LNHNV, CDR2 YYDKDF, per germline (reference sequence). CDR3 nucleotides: TGTGCCACCAGCAGGATCGGTAGCGGGATATCCTACAATGAGCAGTTCTTC. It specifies CATSRIGSGISYNEQFF.

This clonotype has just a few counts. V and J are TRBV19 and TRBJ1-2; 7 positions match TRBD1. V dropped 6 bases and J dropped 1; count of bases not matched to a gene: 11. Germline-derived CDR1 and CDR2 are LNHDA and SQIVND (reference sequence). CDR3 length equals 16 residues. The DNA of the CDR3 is TGTGCCAGTAGCTCGGGACAGTCGACGATTAACTATGGCTACACCTTC. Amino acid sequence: CASSSGQSTINYGYTF.

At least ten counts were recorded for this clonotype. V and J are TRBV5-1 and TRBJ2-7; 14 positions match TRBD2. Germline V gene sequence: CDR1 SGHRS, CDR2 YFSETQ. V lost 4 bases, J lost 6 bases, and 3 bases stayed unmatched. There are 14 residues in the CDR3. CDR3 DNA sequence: TGCGCCAGCAGCGCGGGACTAGCGGGAGTCGAGCAGTACTTC. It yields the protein CASSAGLAGVEQYF.

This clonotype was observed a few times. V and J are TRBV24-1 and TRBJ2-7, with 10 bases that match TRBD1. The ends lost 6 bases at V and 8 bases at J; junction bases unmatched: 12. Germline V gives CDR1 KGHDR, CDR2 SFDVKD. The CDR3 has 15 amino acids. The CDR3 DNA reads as TGTGCCACCAGTTTGGACGGGACAGGGGTCTCTCAGCAGTACTTC. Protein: CATSLDGTGVSQQYF.

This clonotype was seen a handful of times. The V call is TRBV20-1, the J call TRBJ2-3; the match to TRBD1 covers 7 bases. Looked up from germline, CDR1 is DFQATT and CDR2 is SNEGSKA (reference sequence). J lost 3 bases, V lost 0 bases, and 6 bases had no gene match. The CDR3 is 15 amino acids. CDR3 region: CSARDSNRGTDTQYF. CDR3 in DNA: TGCAGTGCTAGAGATTCAAACAGGGGTACAGATACGCAGTATTTT.

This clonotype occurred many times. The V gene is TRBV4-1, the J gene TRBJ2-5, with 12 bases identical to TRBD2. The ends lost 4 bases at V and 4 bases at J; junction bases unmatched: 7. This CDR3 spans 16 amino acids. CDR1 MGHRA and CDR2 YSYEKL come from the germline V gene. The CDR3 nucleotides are TGCGCCAGCAGCCCATTACTAGCGGGGGGAGCAGAGACCCAGTACTTC. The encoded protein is CASSPLLAGGAETQYF.

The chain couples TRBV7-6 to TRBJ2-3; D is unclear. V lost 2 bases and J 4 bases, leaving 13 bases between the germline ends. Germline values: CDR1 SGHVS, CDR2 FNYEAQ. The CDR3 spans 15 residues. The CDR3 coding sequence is TGTGCCAGCAGCTTATCCCCGAAGCCCGCAGATACGCAGTATTTT. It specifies CASSLSPKPADTQYF.

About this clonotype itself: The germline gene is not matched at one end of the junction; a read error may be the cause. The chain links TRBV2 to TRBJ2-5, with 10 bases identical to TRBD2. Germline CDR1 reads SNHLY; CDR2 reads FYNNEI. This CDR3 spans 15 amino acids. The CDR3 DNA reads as TGTGCCGGCAGAGCCCTGCTAGCGGGGGAAGAGACCCAGTACTTC. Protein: CAGRALLAGEETQYF.

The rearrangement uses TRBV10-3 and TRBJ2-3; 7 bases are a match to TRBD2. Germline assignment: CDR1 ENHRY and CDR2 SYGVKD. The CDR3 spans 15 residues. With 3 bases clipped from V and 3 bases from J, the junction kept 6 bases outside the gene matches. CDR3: CAISDGGSRTDTQYF. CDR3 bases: TGTGCCATCAGTGACGGCGGGAGCAGGACAGATACGCAGTATTTT.

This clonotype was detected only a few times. CDR3 coding DNA: TGTGCCAGCAGTTTATCGATAGCCCAGTACCAAGAGACCCAGTACTTC. Protein: CASSLSIAQYQETQYF. The chain uses TRBV6-5 and TRBJ2-5; D gene ambiguous. Trimming left V 4 bases short and J 0 bases short, with 15 bases between. Germline values: CDR1 MNHEY, CDR2 SVGAGI. CDR3 size: 16 residues.

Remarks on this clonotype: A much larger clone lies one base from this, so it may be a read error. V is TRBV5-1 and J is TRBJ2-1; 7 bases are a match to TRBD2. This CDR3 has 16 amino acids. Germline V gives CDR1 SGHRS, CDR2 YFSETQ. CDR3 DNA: TGCGCCAGCAGCTTGTCTTTGGCTAGCGGTATCAATGAGCACTTCTTC. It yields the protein CASSLSLASGINEHFF. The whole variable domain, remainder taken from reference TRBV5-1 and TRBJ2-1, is KAGVTQTPRYLIKTRGQQVTLSCSPISGHRSVSWYQQTPGQGLQFLFEYFSETQRNKGNFPGRFSGRQFSNSRSEMNVSTLELGDSALYLCASSLSLASGINEHFFGPGTRLTVL.

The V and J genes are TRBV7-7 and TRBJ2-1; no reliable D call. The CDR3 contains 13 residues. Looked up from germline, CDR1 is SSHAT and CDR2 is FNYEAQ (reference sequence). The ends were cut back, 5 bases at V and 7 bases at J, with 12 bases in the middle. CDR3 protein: CASSPNPNNEQFF. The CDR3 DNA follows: TGTGCCAGCAGCCCAAACCCAAATAATGAGCAGTTCTTC.

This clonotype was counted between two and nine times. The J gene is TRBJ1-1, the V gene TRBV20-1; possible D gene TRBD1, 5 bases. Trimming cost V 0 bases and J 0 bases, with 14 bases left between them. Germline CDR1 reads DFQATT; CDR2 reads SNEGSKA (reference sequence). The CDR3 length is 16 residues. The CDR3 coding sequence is TGCAGTGCTAGAGATTCAGGGAGAACAATGAACACTGAAGCTTTCTTT. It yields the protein CSARDSGRTMNTEAFF.

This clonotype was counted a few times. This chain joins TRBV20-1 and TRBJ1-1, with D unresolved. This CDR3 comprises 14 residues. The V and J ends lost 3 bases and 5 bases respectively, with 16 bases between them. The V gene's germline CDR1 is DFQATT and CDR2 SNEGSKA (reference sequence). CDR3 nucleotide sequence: TGCAGTGCTAGGGACTCCCGAGGAGGAACTGAAGCTTTCTTT. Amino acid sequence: CSARDSRGGTEAFF.

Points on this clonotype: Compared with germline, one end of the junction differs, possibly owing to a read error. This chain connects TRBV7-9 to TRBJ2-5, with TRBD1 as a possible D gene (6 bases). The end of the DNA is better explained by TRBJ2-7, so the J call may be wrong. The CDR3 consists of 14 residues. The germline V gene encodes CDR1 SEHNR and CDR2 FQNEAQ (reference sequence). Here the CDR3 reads CASNLVPGVGEQYF. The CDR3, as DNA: TGTGCCAGCAACTTAGTGCCAGGGGTTGGCGAGCAGTACTTC.

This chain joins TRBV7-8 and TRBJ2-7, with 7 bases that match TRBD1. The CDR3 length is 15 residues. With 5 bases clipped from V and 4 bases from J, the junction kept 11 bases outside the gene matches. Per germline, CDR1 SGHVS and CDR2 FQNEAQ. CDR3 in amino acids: CASSTHRGLIYEQYF. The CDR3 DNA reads TGTGCCAGCAGCACCCACAGGGGCCTAATTTACGAGCAGTACTTC.

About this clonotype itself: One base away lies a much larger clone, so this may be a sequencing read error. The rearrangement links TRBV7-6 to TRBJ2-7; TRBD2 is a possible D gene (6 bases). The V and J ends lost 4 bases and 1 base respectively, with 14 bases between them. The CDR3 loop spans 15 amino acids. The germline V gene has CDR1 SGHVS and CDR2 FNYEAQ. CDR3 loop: CASSSHSGISYEQYF. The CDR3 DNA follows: TGTGCCAGCAGCTCCCATAGCGGTATTTCCTACGAGCAGTACTTC.

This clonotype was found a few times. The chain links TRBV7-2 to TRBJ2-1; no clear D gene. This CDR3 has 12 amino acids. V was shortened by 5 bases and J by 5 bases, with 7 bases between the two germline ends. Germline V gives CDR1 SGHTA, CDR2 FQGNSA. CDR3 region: CASSLNHNEQFF. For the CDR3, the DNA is TGTGCCAGCAGCCTAAACCACAATGAGCAGTTCTTC.

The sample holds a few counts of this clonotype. The CDR3 region has the DNA TGTGCCAGCAGCTTGATAACATTCCAAGAGACCCAGTACTTC. Amino acids: CASSLITFQETQYF. The gene calls are TRBV5-5 and TRBJ2-5; the D is unclear. Per the germline V gene, CDR1 is SGHKS and CDR2 is YYEKEE (reference sequence). The CDR3 runs to 14 residues. V lost 1 base, J lost 1 base, and 8 bases lay in between.

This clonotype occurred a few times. This chain's CDR3 is CASSPGQKQTQYF. The CDR3 nucleotides are TGTGCCAGCAGTCCAGGACAGAAGCAGACCCAGTACTTC. V is TRBV12-3 or TRBV12-4 and J is TRBJ2-5; a weak D match, TRBD1 (6 bases). Trimming pared 5 bases from V and 6 bases from J, leaving 13 bases between. This CDR3 is 13 amino acids long.

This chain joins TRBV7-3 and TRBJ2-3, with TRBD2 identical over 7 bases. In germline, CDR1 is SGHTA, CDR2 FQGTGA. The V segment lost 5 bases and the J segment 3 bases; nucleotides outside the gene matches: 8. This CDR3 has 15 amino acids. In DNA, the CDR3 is TGTGCCAGCAGCCCGACTAGCCTTAAGACAGATACGCAGTATTTT. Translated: CASSPTSLKTDTQYF.

DNA for the CDR3: TGTGCCAACAGGCCCAACAAGGGGGCGGTAGGAACTGAAGCTTTCTTT. Protein: CANRPNKGAVGTEAFF. The genes are TRBV7-9 and TRBJ1-1, with TRBD1 matching 7 bases. CDR1 is SEHNR, CDR2 FQNEAQ, per germline (reference sequence). The length of the CDR3 is 16 residues. V dropped 10 bases and J dropped 5; count of bases not matched to a gene: 19. The variable domain in full, completed from reference TRBV7-9 and TRBJ1-1, reads DTGVSQNPRHKITKRGQNVTFRCDPISEHNRLYWYRQTLGQGPEFLTYFQNEAQLEKSRLLSDRFSAERPKGSFSTLEIQRTEQGDSAMYLCANRPNKGAVGTEAFFGQGTRLTVV.

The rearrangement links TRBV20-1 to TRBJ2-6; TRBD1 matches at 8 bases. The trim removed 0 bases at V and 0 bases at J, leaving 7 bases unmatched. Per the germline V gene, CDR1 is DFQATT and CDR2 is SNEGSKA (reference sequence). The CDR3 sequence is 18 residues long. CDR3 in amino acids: CSARDLGQGLSGANVLTF. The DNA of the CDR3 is TGCAGTGCTAGAGACTTAGGACAGGGACTCTCTGGGGCCAACGTCCTGACTTTC.

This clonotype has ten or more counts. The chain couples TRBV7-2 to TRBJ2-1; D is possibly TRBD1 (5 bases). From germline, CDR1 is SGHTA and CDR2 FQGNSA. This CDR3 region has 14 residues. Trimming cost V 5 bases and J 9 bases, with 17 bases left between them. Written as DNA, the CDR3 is TGTGCCAGCAGCCCAACACCCCTAGGGGTTGAGCAGTTCTTC. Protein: CASSPTPLGVEQFF.

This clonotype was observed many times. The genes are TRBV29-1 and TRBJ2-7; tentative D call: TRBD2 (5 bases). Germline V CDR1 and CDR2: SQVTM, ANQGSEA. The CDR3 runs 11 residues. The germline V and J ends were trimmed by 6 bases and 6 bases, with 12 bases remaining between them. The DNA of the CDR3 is TGCAGCGTCCGCAGCGGTGGCGAGCAGTACTTC. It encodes CSVRSGGEQYF.

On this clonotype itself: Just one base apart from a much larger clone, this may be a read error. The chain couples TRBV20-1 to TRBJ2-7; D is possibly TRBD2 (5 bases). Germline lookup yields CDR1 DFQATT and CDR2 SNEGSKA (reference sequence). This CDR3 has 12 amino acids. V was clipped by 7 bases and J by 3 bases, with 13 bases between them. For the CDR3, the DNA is TGCAGTGGTACCCCACTAGACTACGAGCAGTACTTC. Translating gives CSGTPLDYEQYF.

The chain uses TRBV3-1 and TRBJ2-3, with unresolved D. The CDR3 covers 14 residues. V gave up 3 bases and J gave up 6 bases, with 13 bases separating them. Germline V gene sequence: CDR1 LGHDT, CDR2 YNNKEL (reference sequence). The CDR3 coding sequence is TGTGCCAGCAGCCACACCGCAGAGGCGGATACGCAGTATTTT. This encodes CASSHTAEADTQYF.

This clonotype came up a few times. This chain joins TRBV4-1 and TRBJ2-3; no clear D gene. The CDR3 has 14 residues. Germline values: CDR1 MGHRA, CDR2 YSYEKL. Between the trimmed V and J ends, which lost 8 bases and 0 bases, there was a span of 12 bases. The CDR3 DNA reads TGCGCCAGCGGGAAGCCCGCTAGCACAGATACGCAGTATTTT. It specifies CASGKPASTDTQYF.

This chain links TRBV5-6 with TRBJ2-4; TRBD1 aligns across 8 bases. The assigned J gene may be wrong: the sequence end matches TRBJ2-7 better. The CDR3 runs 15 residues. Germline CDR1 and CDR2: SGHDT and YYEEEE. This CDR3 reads CASSDYRGYFPEQYF. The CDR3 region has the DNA TGTGCCAGCAGCGATTACAGGGGGTATTTTCCCGAGCAGTACTTC.